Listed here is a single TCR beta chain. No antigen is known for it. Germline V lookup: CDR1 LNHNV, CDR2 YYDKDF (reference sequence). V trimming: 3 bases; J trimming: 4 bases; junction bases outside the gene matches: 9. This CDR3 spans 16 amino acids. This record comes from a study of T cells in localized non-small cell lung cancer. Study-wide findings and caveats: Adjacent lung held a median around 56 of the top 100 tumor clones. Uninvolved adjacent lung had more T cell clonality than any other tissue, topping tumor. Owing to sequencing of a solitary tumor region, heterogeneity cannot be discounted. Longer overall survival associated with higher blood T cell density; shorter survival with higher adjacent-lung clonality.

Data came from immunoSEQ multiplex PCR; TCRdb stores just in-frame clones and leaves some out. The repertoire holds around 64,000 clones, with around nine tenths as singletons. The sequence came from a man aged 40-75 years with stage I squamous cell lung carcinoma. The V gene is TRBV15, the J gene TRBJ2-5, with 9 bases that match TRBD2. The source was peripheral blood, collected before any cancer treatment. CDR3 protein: CATSSQRAGGPETQYF. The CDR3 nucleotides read TGTGCCACCAGCAGTCAGAGGGCGGGAGGGCCAGAGACCCAGTACTTC.